Sequencing of this TCR beta chain was carried out in a study of T cell responses to AZD1222 COVID-19 vaccine. Study overall: Both about-4-week and about-12-week second-dose recipients were combined. Findings and caveats of the study: Spike-specific TCR depth and breadth grew after two AZD1222 doses. There were vaccine-associated CD4 TCRs across spike, dominant at 160-218 and 743-854.

Assay used: immunoSEQ multiplex PCR; TCRdb lists only in-frame clones, some missing. This table has over 150,000 clones, about nine tenths appearing once. V dropped 4 bases and J dropped 7 bases, with 14 bases sitting between them. The length of the CDR3 is 14 residues. Germline CDR1 MNHEY, CDR2 SMNVEV (reference sequence). As concerns this clone: Its antigen is still unknown.

V and J are TRBV27 and TRBJ1-5; the D is unclear. This receptor was identified in an adult in good health. The material sequenced was peripheral blood, taken on day 0 of AZD1222 vaccination. The CDR3 loop reads CASSSSGWFQPQHF. DNA for the CDR3: TGTGCCAGCAGTTCCTCCGGGTGGTTCCAGCCCCAGCATTTT.